This T cell receptor (beta chain) is drawn from a study of blood T cell repertoires in COVID-19. Study-level background: The United States, Italy and Spain provided the acute and convalescent COVID-19 samples. T cells, B-cell-depleted T cells, or PBMCs supplied cDNA or gDNA.

This CDR3 contains 14 residues. The V end was cut by 4 bases, the J end by 1 base, with 11 bases between. CDR1 is SGHRS, CDR2 YFSETQ, per germline. TCRdb's copy holds only in-frame clones and misses some; the assay was immunoSEQ multiplex PCR. Counted here are 25,000 to 30,000 clones, about 89% occurring once; the ten biggest clones make up approximately 2.5%. The chain carries TRBV5-1 and TRBJ1-1, with D possibly TRBD1 on 5 matching bases. The sequence came from a human donor in a cohort sampled during active COVID-19. Sequenced: peripheral blood. The CDR3: CASSHGTPNTEAFF. CDR3 sequence (DNA): TGCGCCAGCAGCCACGGGACTCCGAACACTGAAGCTTTCTTT.